The entry below describes one TCR beta chain. What it recognizes is unknown. This record belongs to a study of T-cell memory formation after mild COVID-19. Study results and caveats: Detection of some responders pre-infection suggested pre-existing cross-reactive memory T cells participated. Clones shrinking between day 15 and 85 showed a balanced CD4/CD8 split, and those that grew later tilted toward CD4+.

This CDR3 has 12 residues. Germline CDR1 is DFQATT and CDR2 is SNEGSKA (reference sequence). The authors produced TCR alpha and TCR beta cDNA libraries with sample barcodes and UMIs by 5'RACE using constant-segment primers. TCRdb itself ran the 5' RACE reads through MiXCR, one entry per CDR3 protein. The sample shows 110,000 or so distinct CDR3 sequences, roughly a sixth of them seen only once. The rearrangement joins TRBV20-1 to TRBJ1-2, with D possibly being TRBD1 (5 bases). The sample was PBMCs or a T cell subset sorted from them (not recorded which). The sequence came from a man between 18 and 35 years old who had mild COVID-19 (a few samples of this study predate the infection). Cell type and time point are not known. The DNA for the CDR3 is TGCAGCGCAGGGACGGCAAACTATGGCTACACCTTC. Translated, it gives CSAGTANYGYTF.